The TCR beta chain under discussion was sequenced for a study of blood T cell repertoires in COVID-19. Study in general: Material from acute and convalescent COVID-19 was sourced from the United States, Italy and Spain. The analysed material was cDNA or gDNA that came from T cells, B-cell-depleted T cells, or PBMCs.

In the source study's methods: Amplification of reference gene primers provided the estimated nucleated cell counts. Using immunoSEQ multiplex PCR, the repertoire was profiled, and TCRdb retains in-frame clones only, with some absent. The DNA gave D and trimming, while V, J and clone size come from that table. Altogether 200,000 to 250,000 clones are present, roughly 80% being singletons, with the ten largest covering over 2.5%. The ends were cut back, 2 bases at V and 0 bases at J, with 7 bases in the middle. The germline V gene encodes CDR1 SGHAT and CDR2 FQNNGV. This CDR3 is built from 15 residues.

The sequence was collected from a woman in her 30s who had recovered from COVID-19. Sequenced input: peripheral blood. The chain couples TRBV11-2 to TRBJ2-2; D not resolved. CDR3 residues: CASSLFYSNTGELFF. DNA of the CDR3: TGTGCCAGCAGCTTATTCTATTCGAACACCGGGGAGCTGTTTTTT.